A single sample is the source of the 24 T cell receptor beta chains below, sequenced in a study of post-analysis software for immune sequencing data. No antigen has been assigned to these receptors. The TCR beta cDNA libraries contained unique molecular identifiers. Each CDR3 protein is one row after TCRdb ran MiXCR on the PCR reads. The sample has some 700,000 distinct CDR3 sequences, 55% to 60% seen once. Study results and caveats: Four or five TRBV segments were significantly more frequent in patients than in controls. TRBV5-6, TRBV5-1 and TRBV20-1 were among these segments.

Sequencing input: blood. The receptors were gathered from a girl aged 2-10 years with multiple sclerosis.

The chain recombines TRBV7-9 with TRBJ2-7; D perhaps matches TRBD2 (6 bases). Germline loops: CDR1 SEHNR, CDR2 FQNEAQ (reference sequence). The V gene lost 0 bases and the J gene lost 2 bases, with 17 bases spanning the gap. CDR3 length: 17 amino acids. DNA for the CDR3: TGTGCCAGCAGCTTAGCGCGGAGGGGCGGGACCGCCTACGAGCAGTACTTC. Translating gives CASSLARRGGTAYEQYF.

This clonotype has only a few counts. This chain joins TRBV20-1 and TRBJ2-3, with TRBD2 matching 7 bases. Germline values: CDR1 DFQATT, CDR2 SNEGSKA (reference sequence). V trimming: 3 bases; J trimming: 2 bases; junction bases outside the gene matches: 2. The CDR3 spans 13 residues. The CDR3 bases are TGCAGTGCTAGTAGCGGGCTCACAGATACGCAGTATTTT. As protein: CSASSGLTDTQYF.

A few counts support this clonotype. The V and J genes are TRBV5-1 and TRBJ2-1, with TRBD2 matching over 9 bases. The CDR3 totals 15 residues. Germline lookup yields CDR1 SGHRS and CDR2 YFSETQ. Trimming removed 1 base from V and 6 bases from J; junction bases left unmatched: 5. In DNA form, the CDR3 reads TGCGCCAGCAGCTTGTCAGCGGGGGGTCCCAATGAGCAGTTCTTC. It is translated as CASSLSAGGPNEQFF. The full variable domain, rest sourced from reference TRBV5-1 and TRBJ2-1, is KAGVTQTPRYLIKTRGQQVTLSCSPISGHRSVSWYQQTPGQGLQFLFEYFSETQRNKGNFPGRFSGRQFSNSRSEMNVSTLELGDSALYLCASSLSAGGPNEQFFGPGTRLTVL.

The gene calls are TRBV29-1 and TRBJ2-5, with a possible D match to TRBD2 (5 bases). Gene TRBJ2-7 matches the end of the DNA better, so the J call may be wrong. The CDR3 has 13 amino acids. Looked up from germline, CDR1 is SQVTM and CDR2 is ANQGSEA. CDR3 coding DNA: TGCAGCGTTGTCGGGGATCTTTGGGACGAGCAGTACTTC. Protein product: CSVVGDLWDEQYF.

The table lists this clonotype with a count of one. The CDR3, as DNA: TGTGCCAGCAGTACAGGACGGGAGAATTCACCCCTCCACTTT. Residues: CASSTGRENSPLHF. The chain links TRBV6-5 to TRBJ1-6, with D possibly being TRBD1 (5 bases). The CDR3 is 14 amino acids. The ends were cut back, 5 bases at V and 7 bases at J, with 12 bases in the middle. Germline-derived CDR1 and CDR2 are MNHEY and SVGAGI.

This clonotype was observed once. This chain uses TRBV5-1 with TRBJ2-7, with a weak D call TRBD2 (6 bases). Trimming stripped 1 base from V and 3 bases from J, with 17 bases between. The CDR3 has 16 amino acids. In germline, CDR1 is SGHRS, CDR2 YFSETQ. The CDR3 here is CASSLTGVGAGYEQYF. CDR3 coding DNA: TGCGCCAGCAGCTTGACGGGGGTAGGCGCGGGCTACGAGCAGTACTTC.

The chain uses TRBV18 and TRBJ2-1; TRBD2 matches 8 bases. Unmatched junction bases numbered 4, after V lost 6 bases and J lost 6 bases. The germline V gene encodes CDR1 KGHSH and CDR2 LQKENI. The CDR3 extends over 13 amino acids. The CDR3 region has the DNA TGTGCCAGCTCCCCGGGGGGGTTCAATGAGCAGTTCTTC. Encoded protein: CASSPGGFNEQFF.

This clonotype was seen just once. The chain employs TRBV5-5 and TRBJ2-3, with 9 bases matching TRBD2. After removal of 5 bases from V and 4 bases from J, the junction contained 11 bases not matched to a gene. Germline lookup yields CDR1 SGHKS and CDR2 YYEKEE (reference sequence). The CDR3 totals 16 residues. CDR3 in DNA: TGTGCCAGCAGACCCTGGGCGGGGGGGCCCGCAGATACGCAGTATTTT. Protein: CASRPWAGGPADTQYF. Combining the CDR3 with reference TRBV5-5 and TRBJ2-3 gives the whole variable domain DAGVTQSPTHLIKTRGQQVTLRCSPISGHKSVSWYQQVLGQGPQFIFQYYEKEERGRGNFPDRFSARQFPNYSSELNVNALLLGDSALYLCASRPWAGGPADTQYFGPGTRLTVL.

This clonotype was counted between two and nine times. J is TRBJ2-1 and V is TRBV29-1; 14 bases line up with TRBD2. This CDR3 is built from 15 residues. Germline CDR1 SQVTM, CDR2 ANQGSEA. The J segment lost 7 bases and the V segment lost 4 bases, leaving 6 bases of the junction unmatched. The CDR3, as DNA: TGCAGCGTTGTTCCTCGACTAGCGGGGGGGAATGAGCAGTTCTTC. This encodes CSVVPRLAGGNEQFF.

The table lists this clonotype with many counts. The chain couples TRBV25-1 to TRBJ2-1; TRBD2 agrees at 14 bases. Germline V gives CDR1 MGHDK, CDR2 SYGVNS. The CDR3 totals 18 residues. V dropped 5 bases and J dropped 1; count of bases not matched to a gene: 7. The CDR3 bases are TGTGCCAGCAGTCCCAAGACTAGCGGGAGGGCATCCTACAATGAGCAGTTCTTC. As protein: CASSPKTSGRASYNEQFF.

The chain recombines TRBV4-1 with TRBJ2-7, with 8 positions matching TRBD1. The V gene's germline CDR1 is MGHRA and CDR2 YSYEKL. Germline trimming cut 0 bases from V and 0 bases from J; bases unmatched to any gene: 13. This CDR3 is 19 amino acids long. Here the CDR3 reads CASSQEGDRRFTVSYEQYF. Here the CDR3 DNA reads TGCGCCAGCAGCCAAGAGGGGGACAGGCGGTTCACCGTCTCCTACGAGCAGTACTTC.

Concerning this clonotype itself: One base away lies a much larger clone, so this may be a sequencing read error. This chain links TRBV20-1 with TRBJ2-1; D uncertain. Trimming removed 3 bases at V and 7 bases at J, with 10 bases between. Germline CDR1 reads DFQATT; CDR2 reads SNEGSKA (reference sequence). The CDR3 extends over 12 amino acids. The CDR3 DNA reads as TGCAGTGCTAGGATGGAGTGGAATGAGCAGTTCTTC. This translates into CSARMEWNEQFF.

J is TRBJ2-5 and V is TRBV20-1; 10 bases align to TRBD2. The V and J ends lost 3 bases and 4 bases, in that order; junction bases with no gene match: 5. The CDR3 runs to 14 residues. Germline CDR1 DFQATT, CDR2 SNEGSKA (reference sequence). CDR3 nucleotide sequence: TGCAGTGCTAGTTCTAGCGGGGGATCAGAGACCCAGTACTTC. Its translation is CSASSSGGSETQYF.

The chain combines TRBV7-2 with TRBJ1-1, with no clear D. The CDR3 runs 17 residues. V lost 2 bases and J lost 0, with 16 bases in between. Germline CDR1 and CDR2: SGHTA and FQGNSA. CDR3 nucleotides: TGTGCCAGCAGCTTAAGAGGGAACATAGACATGAACACTGAAGCTTTCTTT. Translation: CASSLRGNIDMNTEAFF.

CDR3 DNA: TGTGCCAGCAGCCCCGTGGCAGGGTGGATGAGGATAGATACGCAGTATTTT. Translated: CASSPVAGWMRIDTQYF. This rearrangement joins TRBV7-2 to TRBJ2-3; weak D call: TRBD1 (5 bases). There are 17 residues in the CDR3. Trimming removed 5 bases from V and 5 bases from J, with 23 bases in between. Germline V gene lookup returns CDR1 SGHTA and CDR2 FQGNSA.

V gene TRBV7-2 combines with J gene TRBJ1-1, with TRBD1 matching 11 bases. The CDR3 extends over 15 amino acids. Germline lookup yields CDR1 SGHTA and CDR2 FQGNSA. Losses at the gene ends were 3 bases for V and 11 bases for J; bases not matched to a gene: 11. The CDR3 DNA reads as TGTGCCAGCAGCTTTGGGCCGGGGGACAGGGGGGCGGCTTTCTTT. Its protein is CASSFGPGDRGAAFF. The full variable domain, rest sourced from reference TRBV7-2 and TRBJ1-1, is GAGVSQSPSNKVTEKGKDVELRCDPISGHTALYWYRQSLGQGLEFLIYFQGNSAPDKSGLPSDRFSAERTGGSVSTLTIQRTQQEDSAVYLCASSFGPGDRGAAFFGQGTRLTVV.

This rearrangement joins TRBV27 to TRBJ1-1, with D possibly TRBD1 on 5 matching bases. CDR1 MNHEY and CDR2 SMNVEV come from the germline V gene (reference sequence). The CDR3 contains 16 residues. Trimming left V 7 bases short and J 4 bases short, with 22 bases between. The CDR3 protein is CASTPLGFGGVTEAFF. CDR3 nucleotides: TGTGCCAGCACCCCATTGGGGTTTGGAGGGGTCACTGAAGCTTTCTTT.

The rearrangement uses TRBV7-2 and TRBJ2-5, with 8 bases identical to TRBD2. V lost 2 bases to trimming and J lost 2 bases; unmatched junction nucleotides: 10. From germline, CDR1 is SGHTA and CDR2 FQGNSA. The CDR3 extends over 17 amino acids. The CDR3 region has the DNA TGTGCCAGCAGCTTATACGACGGGGGGGCGGAACAAGAGACCCAGTACTTC. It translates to CASSLYDGGAEQETQYF.

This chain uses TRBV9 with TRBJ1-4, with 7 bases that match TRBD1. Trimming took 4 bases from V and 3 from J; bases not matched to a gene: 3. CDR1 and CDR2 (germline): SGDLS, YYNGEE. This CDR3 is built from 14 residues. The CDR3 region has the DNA TGTGCCAGCAGCCCAGGGGGGTCTAATGAAAAACTGTTTTTT. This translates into CASSPGGSNEKLFF.

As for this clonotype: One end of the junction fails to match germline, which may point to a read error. The CDR3 coding sequence is TGTGTCAGCAGTCTGCAGCACACAGATACGCAGTATTTT. It yields the protein CVSSLQHTDTQYF. This chain uses TRBV6-4 with TRBJ2-3; D unclear. The CDR3 is 13 amino acids. The V gene's germline CDR1 is MRHNA and CDR2 SNTAGT.

CDR3 amino acids: CSARTLGLAAPDTQYF. The CDR3 DNA reads as TGCAGTGCTAGGACACTGGGACTAGCGGCACCAGATACGCAGTATTTT. This rearrangement joins TRBV20-1 to TRBJ2-3; 11 bases align to TRBD2. This CDR3 has 16 residues. The V segment lost 3 bases and the J segment 4 bases; nucleotides outside the gene matches: 9. Germline-derived CDR1 and CDR2 are DFQATT and SNEGSKA (reference sequence).

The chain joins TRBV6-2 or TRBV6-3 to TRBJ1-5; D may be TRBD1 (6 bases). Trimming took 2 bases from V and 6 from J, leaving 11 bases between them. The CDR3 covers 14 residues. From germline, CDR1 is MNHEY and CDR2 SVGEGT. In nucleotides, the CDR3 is TGTGCCAGCAGTTACAAGGGGGAAGTTCAGCCCCAGCATTTT. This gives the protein CASSYKGEVQPQHF.

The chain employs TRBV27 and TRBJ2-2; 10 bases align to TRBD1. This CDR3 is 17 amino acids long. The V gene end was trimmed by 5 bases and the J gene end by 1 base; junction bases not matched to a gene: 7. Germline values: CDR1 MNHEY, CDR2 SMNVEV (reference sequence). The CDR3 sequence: CASSPRQGAWNTGELFF. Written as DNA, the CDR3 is TGTGCCAGCAGTCCCCGACAGGGGGCATGGAACACCGGGGAGCTGTTTTTT.

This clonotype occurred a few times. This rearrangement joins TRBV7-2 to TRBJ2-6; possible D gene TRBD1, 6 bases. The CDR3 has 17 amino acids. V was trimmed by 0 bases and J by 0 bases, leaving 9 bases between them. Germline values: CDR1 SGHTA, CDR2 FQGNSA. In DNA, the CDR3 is TGTGCCAGCAGCTTAGCGGGACACCGCTCTGGGGCCAACGTCCTGACTTTC. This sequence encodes CASSLAGHRSGANVLTF.